This is a list of T cell receptor beta chains from one sample in a study of blood T cell repertoires in COVID-19. TCRdb's table, derived via immunoSEQ multiplex PCR, lists solely in-frame clones and lacks some. The sample lists 250,000 to 300,000 clones; roughly nine tenths were seen once. Specimen: peripheral blood. The receptors derive from a middle-aged woman who had recovered from COVID-19. CDR3s include the opening cysteine and the closing phenylalanine or tryptophan. The D gene is left open where the match is weak. Where a row states a size, it is once, few, many or the class of an expanded clone; other rows omit it.

CDR3nt,CDR3aa,d_gene,v_gene,abundance,j_gene
TGCGCCAGCAGCTTAATGCCCGGGACTAGCGGCCAAGAGACCCAGTACTTC,CASSLMPGTSGQETQYF,TRBD2,TRBV5-1,-,TRBJ2-5
TGTGCCAGCAGCTTGATGGACATCATGATGAACACTGAAGCTTTCTTT,CASSLMDIMMNTEAFF,-,TRBV7-2,-,TRBJ1-1
TGTGCCACCAGTTTCAGGGAGGGAGGCACAGATACGCAGTATTTT,CATSFREGGTDTQYF,TRBD2,TRBV24-1,-,TRBJ2-3
TGTGCCAGCGGCACGGACTTGGCCTATACGCAGTATTTT,CASGTDLAYTQYF,-,TRBV28,-,TRBJ2-3
TGTGCCAGCAGCTTTTGGACTAGCGACTACAATGAGCAGTTCTTC,CASSFWTSDYNEQFF,TRBD2,TRBV7-2,-,TRBJ2-1
TGTGCCAGTAGGCCCGGGTCCCACACAGATACGCAGTATTTT,CASRPGSHTDTQYF,-,TRBV19,-,TRBJ2-3
TGTGCCAGCAGCTTAGAGGCGGGGGGGCTTCCCTACAATGAGCAGTTCTTC,CASSLEAGGLPYNEQFF,TRBD2,TRBV7-9,-,TRBJ2-1
TGCGCCAGCAGCCCGGGACTAGCGGGGGGAACCGGGGAGCTGTTTTTT,CASSPGLAGGTGELFF,TRBD2,TRBV5-1,-,TRBJ2-2
TGTGCCAGCAGCCAATCAGCGGGGTGGAACACCGGGGAGCTGTTTTTT,CASSQSAGWNTGELFF,TRBD2,TRBV3-1/TRBV3-2,once,TRBJ2-2
TGTGCCAGCAGCCAAGGGTCCAGCGGGGGGACCTACGAGCAGTACTTC,CASSQGSSGGTYEQYF,TRBD2,TRBV3-1/TRBV3-2,-,TRBJ2-7
TGTGCCATCACCCCCCGGGGGGACACAGATACGCAGTATTTT,CAITPRGDTDTQYF,TRBD2,TRBV10-3,once,TRBJ2-3
TGTGCCAGTAAAGGGGGTCTGGGAAGCAATCAGCCCCAGCATTTT,CASKGGLGSNQPQHF,-,TRBV19,-,TRBJ1-5
TGTGCCAGCAGTCTAACAGATCCCTATCAGCCCCAGCATTTT,CASSLTDPYQPQHF,-,TRBV28,-,TRBJ1-5
TGTGCCATCAGTGAGTCGACCCGGGAGACCTATGAGCAGTTCTTC,CAISESTRETYEQFF,-,TRBV10-3,once,TRBJ2-1
TGTGCCAGCAGCGGGGACACATCCATGGATACGCAGTATTTT,CASSGDTSMDTQYF,-,TRBV28,-,TRBJ2-3
TGTGCCAGCAGTTTACCGGGACTAGCGGGGGTTCACTCCTACGAGCAGTACTTC,CASSLPGLAGVHSYEQYF,TRBD2,TRBV28,-,TRBJ2-7
TGTGCCAGCAGTTCCCCGACAGGGTTAGGGGAGACCCAGTACTTC,CASSSPTGLGETQYF,TRBD1,TRBV6-2/TRBV6-3,-,TRBJ2-5
TGTGCCAGTAGTATAGATGGCGGAGGGAGCTCCTACAATGAGCAGTTCTTC,CASSIDGGGSSYNEQFF,-,TRBV19,-,TRBJ2-1
TGCGCCAGCAGCCACGATAGGGGGAATCAGCCCCAGCATTTT,CASSHDRGNQPQHF,-,TRBV4-1,-,TRBJ1-5
TGTGCCAGCAGCCCAGGGACAGGGAGGAACACCATATATTTT,CASSPGTGRNTIYF,TRBD1,TRBV3-1/TRBV3-2,few,TRBJ1-3
TGTGCCAGCAGCTATGCGACAGAACCTAATTCACCCCTCCACTTT,CASSYATEPNSPLHF,-,TRBV5-5,few,TRBJ1-6
TGTGCCAGCAGCCTGACTAGCGGGCATGAGCAGTTCTTC,CASSLTSGHEQFF,TRBD2,TRBV14,-,TRBJ2-1
TGTGCCAGCAGCCGGGGGCCGGATGGCTACACCTTC,CASSRGPDGYTF,-,TRBV3-1/TRBV3-2,-,TRBJ1-2
TGTGCCTGGACAGGACAGGGGGCTAGATACGAGCAGTACTTC,CAWTGQGARYEQYF,TRBD1,TRBV30,-,TRBJ2-7
TGTGCCTGCCCCAGGGTCAGGGATACTGAAGCTTTCTTT,CACPRVRDTEAFF,-,TRBV30,-,TRBJ1-1
TGTGCCAGTGCTCGGACAGGGGGAGGTACTGAAGCTTTCTTT,CASARTGGGTEAFF,TRBD1,TRBV19,-,TRBJ1-1
TGTGCCAGCAGCCATGAGAGAAACAGAACCATCAATCAGCCCCAGCATTTT,CASSHERNRTINQPQHF,-,TRBV14,-,TRBJ1-5
TGTGCCACCAGTGAGTACGGGGAGCTGTTTTTT,CATSEYGELFF,-,TRBV24-1,-,TRBJ2-2
TGTGCCAGCAGCTCCGAGGGGGGCAATCAGCCCCAGCATTTT,CASSSEGGNQPQHF,-,TRBV5-6,once,TRBJ1-5
TGTGCCAGCAGCCAATTGCGGCTAGTTGGTTCGGCGGACACCGGGGAGCTGTTTTTT,CASSQLRLVGSADTGELFF,-,TRBV3-1/TRBV3-2,-,TRBJ2-2
TGTGCCAGCAGCTTCGGGACTAGCAATGAGCAGTTCTTC,CASSFGTSNEQFF,TRBD2,TRBV5-4,-,TRBJ2-1
TGTGCCAGCAGTTTTGCGGTTTCCGGGGAGCTGTTTTTT,CASSFAVSGELFF,-,TRBV12-3/TRBV12-4,-,TRBJ2-2
TGTGCCAGCAGCGGGCTAGGTGTCGATAATTCACCCCTCCACTTT,CASSGLGVDNSPLHF,-,TRBV9,-,TRBJ1-6
TGTGCCAGTAGTCGGACAGGGACGAATGGAAACACCATATATTTT,CASSRTGTNGNTIYF,TRBD1,TRBV19,-,TRBJ1-3
TGTGCCAGCAGCTTAGAACCATGGACAGAAGCTAGCTCCTACGAGCAGTACTTC,CASSLEPWTEASSYEQYF,-,TRBV7-6,-,TRBJ2-7
TGCGCCAGCAGGTGGACAGGGGGGGATACTGAAGCTTTCTTT,CASRWTGGDTEAFF,TRBD1,TRBV5-1,-,TRBJ1-1